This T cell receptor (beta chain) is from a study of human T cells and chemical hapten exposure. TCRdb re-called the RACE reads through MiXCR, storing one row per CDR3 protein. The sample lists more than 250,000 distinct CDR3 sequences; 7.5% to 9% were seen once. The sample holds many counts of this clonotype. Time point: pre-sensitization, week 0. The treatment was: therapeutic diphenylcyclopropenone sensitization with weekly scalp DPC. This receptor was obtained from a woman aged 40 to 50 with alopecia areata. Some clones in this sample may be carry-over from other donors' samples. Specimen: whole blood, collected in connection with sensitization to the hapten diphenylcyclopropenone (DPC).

CDR3 protein: CASSLGQGGTGELFF. The DNA of the CDR3 is TGTGCCAGCAGCTTGGGACAGGGAGGTACCGGGGAGCTGTTTTTT. V is TRBV7-2 and J is TRBJ2-2; 9 positions match TRBD1. This CDR3 spans 15 amino acids. With 3 bases clipped from V and 5 bases from J, the junction kept 4 bases outside the gene matches. In germline, CDR1 is SGHTA, CDR2 FQGNSA.